Below, 7 T cell receptor beta chains from the same sample are listed, as sequenced in a study of T cells in women clearing cervical HPV infection. The assay was immunoSEQ multiplex PCR, and TCRdb's table has in-frame clones only and misses some. The sample has about 30,000 clones. Material: blood buffy coat. The receptors come from a woman between 18 and 75 years old with a cervical HPV16 infection that either progressed to CIN3+ or cleared (not recorded which).

About this clone itself: The CDR3 end lies 3 residues beyond the end of the read and is filled in from the germline J gene. The chain combines TRBV4-1 with TRBJ2-1; D is perhaps TRBD1 (6 bases). Per the germline V gene, CDR1 is MGHRA and CDR2 is YSYEKL. CDR3 length equals 16 residues. V was shortened by 0 bases and J by 4 bases, with 13 bases between the two germline ends. CDR3 sequence: CASSQDNRAGYNEQFF. The CDR3 DNA, read in part, is TGCGCCAGCAGCCAAGATAACAGGGCAGGATACAATGAG.

About this clone: With the read ending 3 residues before the CDR3 end, the germline J gene is used to fill in that end. The V and J genes are TRBV5-1 and TRBJ1-6; possible D gene TRBD1, 5 bases. V was clipped by 2 bases and J by 10 bases, with 10 bases between them. Germline values: CDR1 SGHRS, CDR2 YFSETQ. The CDR3 sequence is 13 residues long. Incomplete CDR3 DNA: TGCGCCAGCAGCTTTATGAGGGGCTCACCC. This sequence encodes CASSFMRGSP. The complete CDR3 protein is CASSFMRGSPLHF.

With respect to this clone: The germline gene is not matched at one end of the junction; a read error may be the cause. The DNA ends 3 residues before the CDR3 does, and the rest of the CDR3 is filled in from the germline J gene. Other DNA sequences from this sample encode an identical CDR3 as well. The rearrangement links TRBV4-2 to TRBJ2-5, with 9 bases that match TRBD2. The length of the CDR3 is 16 residues. Germline V gene lookup returns CDR1 LGHNA and CDR2 YNFKEQ. The CDR3 region is CASSQDLAGRKETQYF. The sequenced part of the CDR3 DNA is TGCGCCAGCAGCCAAGATCTAGCGGGGAGAAAAGAGACC.

CDR3 sequence reads: CASSQAGLGQPQHF. The sequenced part of the CDR3 DNA is TGTGCCAGCAGCCAGGCAGGGCTTGGTCAGCCC. The J gene is TRBJ1-5, the V gene TRBV4-2; D might be TRBD1 (5 bases). The DNA ends 3 residues before the CDR3 does, and the rest of the CDR3 is filled in from the germline J gene. CDR1 is LGHNA, CDR2 YNFKEQ, per germline. The ends were cut back, 3 bases at V and 6 bases at J, with 12 bases in the middle. The CDR3 contains 14 residues.

With respect to this clone: The read falls 3 residues short of the CDR3 end, and the missing part is taken from the germline J gene. The rearrangement links TRBV11-2 to TRBJ2-7, with TRBD1 as a possible D gene (6 bases). Germline V CDR1 and CDR2: SGHAT, FQNNGV. The length of the CDR3 is 15 residues. V lost 4 bases and J lost 2, with 15 bases in between. The CDR3 DNA, read in part, is TGTGCCAGCAGCTCCCAACAGGGAAGCACCTACGAG. Translation: CASSSQQGSTYE. The full-length CDR3 reads as CASSSQQGSTYEQYF.

Turning to this clone: Sequencing ends 3 residues short of the CDR3 end; the germline J gene provides the rest. The J gene is TRBJ1-2, the V gene TRBV30; a possible D gene is TRBD1 (5 bases). CDR1 is GTSNPN and CDR2 is SVGIG in the germline V gene (reference sequence). The CDR3 contains 14 residues. The CDR3 region is CAWSVHAAGGGYTF. CDR3 DNA (partial): TGTGCCTGGAGTGTACACGCCGCGGGGGGGGGC.

On this clone: The CDR3 end lies 3 residues beyond the end of the read and is filled in from the germline J gene. The chain uses TRBV11-2 and TRBJ2-2, with D unresolved. The CDR3 runs to 14 residues. Deletions cut 5 bases from V and 1 base from J, with 8 bases between. The germline gives CDR1 SGHAT, CDR2 FQNNGV. The CDR3 region is CASSRSENTGELFF. CDR3 DNA, as far as it was read: TGTGCCAGCAGCCGGAGCGAGAACACCGGGGAG.